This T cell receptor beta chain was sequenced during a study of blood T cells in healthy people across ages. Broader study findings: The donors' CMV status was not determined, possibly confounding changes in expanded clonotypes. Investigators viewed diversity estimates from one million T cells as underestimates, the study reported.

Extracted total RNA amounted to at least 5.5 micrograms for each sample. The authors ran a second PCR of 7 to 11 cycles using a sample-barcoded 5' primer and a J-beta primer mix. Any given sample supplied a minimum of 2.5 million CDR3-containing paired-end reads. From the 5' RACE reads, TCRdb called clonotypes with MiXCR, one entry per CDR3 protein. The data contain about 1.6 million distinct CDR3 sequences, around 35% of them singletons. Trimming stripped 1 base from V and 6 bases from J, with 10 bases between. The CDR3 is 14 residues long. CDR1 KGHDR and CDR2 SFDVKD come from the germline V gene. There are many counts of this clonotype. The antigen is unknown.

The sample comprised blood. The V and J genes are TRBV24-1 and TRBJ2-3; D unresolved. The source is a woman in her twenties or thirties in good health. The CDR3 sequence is CATSDFGRSDTQYF. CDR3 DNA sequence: TGTGCCACCAGTGATTTTGGCCGTTCGGATACGCAGTATTTT.